The clone carrying this T cell receptor beta chain came up once. The junction does not match germline at one end; this may be a read error. Data came from immunoSEQ multiplex PCR; TCRdb stores just in-frame clones and leaves some out. The data show 2,000 to 2,500 clones, roughly four fifths seen once. This record belongs to a study of circulating tumor DNA in untreated peripheral T-cell lymphoma. The V gene's germline CDR1 is MNHGY and CDR2 SAAAGT. This CDR3 has 17 residues. Tumor tissue was collected at baseline, before treatment began. V and J are TRBV6-8 and TRBJ2-3; TRBD2 matches 10 bases. The TCR was taken from a human donor with peripheral T-cell lymphoma. The specimen sequenced was tumor tissue. Written as DNA, the CDR3 is TGTGCCATCAGTGGGCTTAGCGGGGGGCCGGCAACCAATACGCAGTATTTT. It codes for CAISGLSGGPATNTQYF.